The 12 T cell receptor beta chains listed next were all sequenced from one sample in a study of shared clonotypes between healthy human individuals. Selected positively for CCR7 and CD45RO-negative, naive CD8 cells excluded terminally differentiated effector memory CD45RA+ cells. This table comes from immunoSEQ multiplex PCR, and its TCRdb copy is limited to in-frame clones, with some not included. The sample gives 450,000 to 700,000 clones, about 95% of which show up once; approximately 0.1% is in the top ten. Material for sequencing was naive CD8+ T cells sorted from blood. These receptor sequences come from a woman between 25 and 40 years old in good health.

V usage is TRBV7-9 and J usage is TRBJ2-5; TRBD1 agrees at 7 bases. V dropped 3 bases and J dropped 4; count of bases not matched to a gene: 5. This CDR3 has 14 residues. CDR1 and CDR2 from the germline V gene are SEHNR and FQNEAQ (reference sequence). The chain's CDR3 is CASSLGRGPETQYF. CDR3 coding DNA: TGTGCCAGCAGCTTGGGAAGGGGGCCAGAGACCCAGTACTTC. Combining the CDR3 with reference TRBV7-9 and TRBJ2-5 gives the whole variable domain DTGVSQNPRHKITKRGQNVTFRCDPISEHNRLYWYRQTLGQGPEFLTYFQNEAQLEKSRLLSDRFSAERPKGSFSTLEIQRTEQGDSAMYLCASSLGRGPETQYFGPGTRLLVL.

The chain is built from TRBV6-5 and TRBJ2-7; 7 bases fit TRBD1. The V gene end was trimmed by 0 bases and the J gene end by 0 bases; junction bases not matched to a gene: 5. This CDR3 is built from 16 residues. Germline CDR1 is MNHEY and CDR2 is SVGAGI. The CDR3 spells CASSYSMGQSSYEQYF. The CDR3 bases are TGTGCCAGCAGTTACTCGATGGGACAGAGCTCCTACGAGCAGTACTTC.

The rearrangement links TRBV15 to TRBJ2-1; TRBD1 might be the D (5 bases). The CDR3 totals 13 residues. The germline V gene encodes CDR1 LNHNV and CDR2 YYDKDF (reference sequence). V was clipped by 6 bases and J by 5 bases, with 11 bases between them. The CDR3 is CATRQGFDNEQFF. The CDR3 coding sequence is TGTGCCACCAGGCAGGGTTTCGACAATGAGCAGTTCTTC.

The V call is TRBV11-1, the J call TRBJ1-1; TRBD1 is a possible D gene (5 bases). Germline CDR1 reads SGHAT; CDR2 reads FQDESV (reference sequence). There are 16 residues in the CDR3. Trimming took 5 bases from V and 3 from J, leaving 19 bases between them. The CDR3: CASSPLGSWGDTEAFF. In DNA form, the CDR3 reads TGTGCCAGCAGCCCCCTGGGCAGTTGGGGGGACACTGAAGCTTTCTTT.

About this clone: The sample contains more than one DNA sequence encoding this CDR3. The chain combines TRBV19 with TRBJ1-5; maybe TRBD1 (5 bases). The CDR3 length is 15 residues. Trimming shortened V by 3 bases and J by 1 base, and 10 bases separated the two germline ends. Germline V lookup: CDR1 LNHDA, CDR2 SQIVND (reference sequence). The CDR3 DNA sequence: TGTGCCAGTAGTATTTGGGGCACGAGCAATCAGCCCCAGCATTTT. Encoded protein: CASSIWGTSNQPQHF.

The V call is TRBV4-1, the J call TRBJ1-2, with D hard to call. The germline V gene has CDR1 MGHRA and CDR2 YSYEKL. CDR3 length: 16 residues. V was trimmed by 3 bases and J by 2 bases, leaving 16 bases between them. The CDR3 is CASSQSKGGKNYGYTF. In DNA, the CDR3 is TGCGCCAGCAGCCAGTCAAAGGGCGGGAAGAACTATGGCTACACCTTC.

V is TRBV11-3 and J is TRBJ2-3; no clear D gene. V lost 0 bases and J 1 base, leaving 8 bases between the germline ends. This CDR3 comprises 15 residues. The germline V gene has CDR1 SGHNT and CDR2 YENEEA. The CDR3 spells CASSLDTAGTDTQYF. The CDR3, as DNA: TGTGCCAGCAGCTTAGATACGGCAGGCACAGATACGCAGTATTTT. The whole variable domain, filled in from reference TRBV11-3 and TRBJ2-3, reads EAGVVQSPRYKIIEKKQPVAFWCNPISGHNTLYWYLQNLGQGPELLIRYENEEAVDDSQLPKDRFSAERLKGVDSTLKIQPAELGDSAVYLCASSLDTAGTDTQYFGPGTRLTVL.

V usage is TRBV28 and J usage is TRBJ2-7; TRBD2 might be the D (7 bases). V gave up 5 bases and J gave up 6 bases, with 17 bases separating them. CDR1 and CDR2 (germline): MDHEN, SYDVKM. The CDR3 is 14 residues long. The CDR3 nucleotides read TGTGCCAGCAGTCCCATGGGGGAGGGGGTCGAGCAGTACTTC. Its protein product is CASSPMGEGVEQYF.

About this clone itself: This specimen includes other DNA sequences encoding the same CDR3. The chain carries TRBV19 and TRBJ2-7; D is undetermined. CDR1 is LNHDA, CDR2 SQIVND, per germline (reference sequence). Between the trimmed V and J ends, which lost 3 bases and 2 bases, there was a span of 8 bases. This CDR3 is built from 13 residues. The CDR3 spells CASSMGRTYEQYF. CDR3 DNA sequence: TGTGCCAGTAGTATGGGCAGAACCTACGAGCAGTACTTC.

This chain connects TRBV5-6 to TRBJ2-7; D perhaps matches TRBD1 (5 bases). This CDR3 has 13 residues. Trimming took 4 bases from V and 4 from J, leaving 12 bases between them. CDR1 and CDR2 from the germline V gene are SGHDT and YYEEEE. CDR3: CASSANRRYEQYF. The DNA for the CDR3 is TGTGCCAGCAGCGCAAACAGGAGATACGAGCAGTACTTC.

The chain employs TRBV28 and TRBJ1-5; D is unresolved. V was clipped by 7 bases and J by 0 bases, with 10 bases between them. This CDR3 region has 14 residues. CDR1 is MDHEN, CDR2 SYDVKM, per germline. The CDR3 DNA reads as TGTGCCAGCAATAGGGTATATAGCAATCAGCCCCAGCATTTT. Translating gives CASNRVYSNQPQHF.

The chain uses TRBV6-1 and TRBJ2-7; tentatively, D is TRBD1 or TRBD2 (5 bases each). The V gene's germline CDR1 is MNHNS and CDR2 SASEGT. V lost 6 bases and J 0 bases, leaving 15 bases between the germline ends. The CDR3 spans 15 residues. CDR3 DNA sequence: TGTGCCAGCAGAATAAGTTCCGGGACCTCCTACGAGCAGTACTTC. It codes for CASRISSGTSYEQYF.